Each of the 29 T cell receptor beta chains below was sequenced from the same sample in a study of blood T cell repertoires in COVID-19. Profiling relied on immunoSEQ multiplex PCR, and the TCRdb table lists in-frame clones only, not all of them. The table includes about 300,000 clones, around 85% detected once. Sequencing was performed on PBMCs or T cells enriched from blood (not recorded which). The receptor set was obtained from a man between 25 and 39 years old who had recovered from COVID-19.

The chain recombines TRBV6-5 with TRBJ1-1; no clear D gene. The CDR3 consists of 11 residues. Between the trimmed V and J ends, which lost 11 bases and 8 bases, there was a span of 15 bases. CDR1 MNHEY and CDR2 SVGAGI come from the germline V gene. CDR3 DNA sequence: TGTGCCTGCAATTCGGGTCTCGAAGCTTTCTTT. This translates into CACNSGLEAFF.

The chain is built from TRBV12-3 or TRBV12-4 and TRBJ1-1; D is unresolved. This CDR3 has 13 residues. Trimming removed 6 bases at V and 5 bases at J, with 13 bases between. The CDR3 here is CASSGVTGTEAFF. The DNA of the CDR3 is TGTGCCAGCAGCGGGGTAACGGGGACTGAAGCTTTCTTT.

This chain links TRBV2 with TRBJ1-2, with a weak D call TRBD1 (5 bases). The CDR3 covers 14 residues. Per the germline V gene, CDR1 is SNHLY and CDR2 is FYNNEI. The V gene lost 6 bases and the J gene lost 7 bases, with 18 bases spanning the gap. CDR3 region: CASSGDMGGVGYTF. Written as DNA, the CDR3 is TGTGCCAGCAGCGGAGACATGGGGGGAGTTGGCTACACCTTC.

The rearrangement links TRBV6-5 to TRBJ1-1, with D perhaps TRBD1 (6 bases). The germline V and J ends were trimmed by 3 bases and 1 base, with 12 bases remaining between them. Per germline, CDR1 MNHEY and CDR2 SVGAGI. The CDR3 loop spans 15 amino acids. The CDR3 sequence: CASSYTGGANTEAFF. The CDR3 DNA is TGTGCCAGCAGTTATACGGGGGGCGCGAACACTGAAGCTTTCTTT.

This clone was seen a few times. The chain recombines TRBV11-2 with TRBJ1-1; D gene ambiguous. With 0 bases removed from V and 4 bases from J, the gap between germline ends came to 6 bases. The CDR3 is made up of 13 amino acids. CDR1 SGHAT and CDR2 FQNNGV come from the germline V gene. The CDR3 DNA is TGTGCCAGCAGCTTAGATCTAGTCACTGAAGCTTTCTTT. It codes for CASSLDLVTEAFF.

The chain couples TRBV25-1 to TRBJ1-4; D unclear. V lost 1 base, J lost 4 bases, and 13 bases lay in between. This CDR3 has 16 residues. CDR1 and CDR2 from the germline V gene are MGHDK and SYGVNS. CDR3 in amino acids: CASSEFLGRSNEKLFF. CDR3 nucleotide sequence: TGTGCCAGCAGTGAATTCCTAGGGAGGAGTAATGAAAAACTGTTTTTT. Full variable domain (remainder filled in from reference TRBV25-1 and TRBJ1-4): EADIYQTPRYLVIGTGKKITLECSQTMGHDKMYWYQQDPGMELHLIHYSYGVNSTEKGDLSSESTVSRIRTEHFPLTLESARPSHTSQYLCASSEFLGRSNEKLFFGSGTQLSVL.

The V call is TRBV4-1, the J call TRBJ2-1, with no clear D. This CDR3 has 11 residues. Trimming took off 1 base at V and 9 bases at J, with 4 bases between the two ends. Per germline, CDR1 MGHRA and CDR2 YSYEKL. The CDR3 DNA reads TGCGCCAGCAGCCAAGGCGGTGAGCAGTTCTTC. Its translation is CASSQGGEQFF.

This sequence joins TRBV6-5 and TRBJ2-7; tentative D call: TRBD2 (6 bases). This CDR3 has 15 amino acids. Germline CDR1 is MNHEY and CDR2 is SVGAGI. Trimming left V 6 bases short and J 3 bases short, with 18 bases between. CDR3 in DNA: TGTGCCAGCAGACGAGACCGGGACTCAGGCTACGAGCAGTACTTC. Protein: CASRRDRDSGYEQYF.

The chain links TRBV19 to TRBJ2-3, with D possibly being TRBD1 (5 bases). V was shortened by 5 bases and J by 6 bases, with 24 bases between the two germline ends. The CDR3 is made up of 17 amino acids. Germline CDR1 reads LNHDA; CDR2 reads SQIVND (reference sequence). In DNA form, the CDR3 reads TGTGCCAGTAGTTCCCCCTTGGGTTCAGGGTTCCGGGATACGCAGTATTTT. It yields the protein CASSSPLGSGFRDTQYF. The full variable domain, in which reference TRBV19 and TRBJ2-3 provide the parts outside the CDR3, is DGGITQSPKYLFRKEGQNVTLSCEQNLNHDAMYWYRQDPGQGLRLIYYSQIVNDFQKGDIAEGYSVSREKKESFPLTVTSAQKNPTAFYLCASSSPLGSGFRDTQYFGPGTRLTVL.

The rearrangement links TRBV5-1 to TRBJ2-2; D perhaps matches TRBD1 (6 bases). The germline CDR1 and CDR2 sequences are SGHRS and YFSETQ. V gave up 5 bases and J gave up 5 bases, with 16 bases separating them. This CDR3 is built from 15 residues. CDR3 in DNA: TGCGCCAGCAGTCACACCGGGACAACAACCGGGGAGCTGTTTTTT. Its protein is CASSHTGTTTGELFF.

This chain links TRBV27 with TRBJ2-1; TRBD1 agrees at 7 bases. Losses at the gene ends were 2 bases for V and 4 bases for J; bases not matched to a gene: 8. Looked up from germline, CDR1 is MNHEY and CDR2 is SMNVEV (reference sequence). The CDR3 is made up of 16 amino acids. This chain's CDR3 is CASSLDPGTAYNEQFF. The CDR3 region has the DNA TGTGCCAGCAGTTTAGACCCCGGGACAGCTTACAATGAGCAGTTCTTC.

The chain employs TRBV24-1 and TRBJ1-2; D ambiguous. The V and J ends lost 3 bases and 8 bases respectively, with 12 bases between them. Germline assignment: CDR1 KGHDR and CDR2 SFDVKD. The CDR3 covers 13 residues. The CDR3 protein is CATSDTRLGGYTF. CDR3 DNA sequence: TGTGCCACCAGTGATACCCGGCTGGGCGGCTACACCTTC.

The gene calls are TRBV29-1 and TRBJ2-5, with D possibly TRBD2 on 5 matching bases. The CDR3 spans 11 residues. Looked up from germline, CDR1 is SQVTM and CDR2 is ANQGSEA. Trimming cost V 7 bases and J 5 bases, with 11 bases left between them. The CDR3 DNA sequence: TGCAGCGGAGGACTGGGGGAGACCCAGTACTTC. Protein product: CSGGLGETQYF.

The chain employs TRBV12-3 or TRBV12-4 and TRBJ2-1; TRBD1 might be the D (5 bases). The CDR3 spans 13 residues. Trimming cost V 1 base and J 9 bases, with 10 bases left between them. CDR3 sequence: CASSLGLGPEQFF. Written as DNA, the CDR3 is TGTGCCAGCAGTTTAGGCCTGGGGCCTGAGCAGTTCTTC.

V gene TRBV6-2 or TRBV6-3 combines with J gene TRBJ2-1; the match to TRBD1 covers 10 bases. CDR1 and CDR2 from the germline V gene are MNHEY and SVGEGT. V shed 3 bases, J shed 6 bases, and the junction held 5 bases outside the gene matches. CDR3 length equals 15 residues. The CDR3 is CASSYLGQGFNEQFF. The CDR3 coding sequence is TGTGCCAGCAGTTATCTGGGACAGGGGTTCAATGAGCAGTTCTTC.

As regards this clone: Other nucleotide sequences in the sample specify the same CDR3. V is TRBV11-2 and J is TRBJ2-7, with D tentatively TRBD2 (5 bases). V was shortened by 1 base and J by 2 bases, with 9 bases between the two germline ends. The CDR3 consists of 14 residues. Germline V gene lookup returns CDR1 SGHAT and CDR2 FQNNGV. The CDR3: CASSLVRGTYEQYF. The CDR3 nucleotides read TGTGCCAGCAGCTTAGTTCGGGGAACCTACGAGCAGTACTTC.

The rearrangement uses TRBV19 and TRBJ2-2, with 7 positions matching TRBD1. Per germline, CDR1 LNHDA and CDR2 SQIVND (reference sequence). This CDR3 comprises 14 residues. J lost 7 bases, V lost 2 bases, and 4 bases had no gene match. In nucleotides, the CDR3 is TGTGCCAGTAGTATACGGACAGGATACGGGGAGCTGTTTTTT. Residues: CASSIRTGYGELFF.

V and J are TRBV29-1 and TRBJ2-3; 7 bases are a match to TRBD2. CDR1 is SQVTM and CDR2 is ANQGSEA in the germline V gene. The CDR3 totals 14 residues. V lost 6 bases and J lost 2; bases outside the gene matches: 8. CDR3 DNA: TGCAGCGTGGACTCGGGGGGTATCACAGATACGCAGTATTTT. Protein: CSVDSGGITDTQYF.

The chain uses TRBV24-1 and TRBJ1-2; TRBD1 is a possible D gene (5 bases). The V and J ends lost 4 bases and 6 bases respectively, with 11 bases between them. Germline lookup yields CDR1 KGHDR and CDR2 SFDVKD. The CDR3 is 13 residues long. CDR3: CATSETPGNGYTF. CDR3 sequence (DNA): TGTGCCACCAGTGAAACTCCAGGGAATGGCTACACCTTC.

This clone has a handful of counts. Here the CDR3 reads CSVLVRGGGYTF. The CDR3 coding sequence is TGCAGCGTCTTGGTGAGGGGAGGGGGCTACACCTTC. The J gene is TRBJ1-2, the V gene TRBV29-1, with D perhaps TRBD1 (5 bases). The CDR3 is 12 amino acids. CDR1 SQVTM and CDR2 ANQGSEA come from the germline V gene. Trimming stripped 6 bases from V and 8 bases from J, with 16 bases between.

The chain joins TRBV3-1 (or the pseudogene TRBV3-2) to TRBJ2-2; a possible D gene is TRBD2 (5 bases). Germline CDR1 is LGHDT and CDR2 is YNNKEL (reference sequence). The CDR3 loop spans 13 amino acids. The V and J ends lost 4 bases and 4 bases respectively, with 7 bases between them. In DNA form, the CDR3 reads TGTGCCAGCAGCCCTCGGGGCACCGGGGAGCTGTTTTTT. Protein product: CASSPRGTGELFF.

This chain joins TRBV18 and TRBJ1-1, with 7 nucleotides matching TRBD1. Germline-derived CDR1 and CDR2 are KGHSH and LQKENI. J lost 0 bases, V lost 0 bases, and 1 base had no gene match. The CDR3 length is 15 residues. CDR3 DNA: TGTGCCAGCTCACCACCGGGACAGATGAACACTGAAGCTTTCTTT. Its protein product is CASSPPGQMNTEAFF.

The chain combines TRBV27 with TRBJ1-2; TRBD1 matches 8 bases. Germline CDR1 and CDR2: MNHEY and SMNVEV (reference sequence). V dropped 3 bases and J dropped 4; count of bases not matched to a gene: 10. The CDR3 totals 16 residues. In DNA, the CDR3 is TGTGCCAGCAGTTTTCTAAGACGGACAGGGCTCTATGGCTACACCTTC. It is translated as CASSFLRRTGLYGYTF.

This rearrangement joins TRBV7-3 to TRBJ2-3; 8 bases match TRBD2. Germline V gene sequence: CDR1 SGHTA, CDR2 FQGTGA. This CDR3 contains 15 residues. The trim removed 3 bases at V and 8 bases at J, leaving 10 bases unmatched. DNA for the CDR3: TGTGCCAGCAGCTTGGATAGCGGGGTCGGAGGTACGCAGTATTTT. Translating gives CASSLDSGVGGTQYF. The variable domain in full, with the rest retrieved from reference TRBV7-3 and TRBJ2-3, is GAGVSQTPSNKVTEKGKYVELRCDPISGHTALYWYRQSLGQGPEFLIYFQGTGAADDSGLPNDRFFAVRPEGSVSTLKIQRTERGDSAVYLCASSLDSGVGGTQYFGPGTRLTVL.

The chain has TRBV27 and TRBJ2-2; TRBD2 aligns across 8 bases. The V segment lost 5 bases and the J segment 6 bases; nucleotides outside the gene matches: 5. This CDR3 comprises 14 residues. Germline V gene sequence: CDR1 MNHEY, CDR2 SMNVEV (reference sequence). CDR3 amino acids: CASSPNGGAGELFF. In DNA, the CDR3 is TGTGCCAGCAGTCCGAACGGGGGGGCCGGGGAGCTGTTTTTT.

In its sample, this clone was seen many times. Here the CDR3 reads CASSRTDRPAEQYF. The CDR3, as DNA: TGTGCCAGCAGCCGGACCGACAGGCCCGCCGAGCAGTACTTC. V and J are TRBV3-1 (or the pseudogene TRBV3-2) and TRBJ2-7; D might be TRBD1 (6 bases). Germline assignment: CDR1 LGHDT and CDR2 YNNKEL (reference sequence). V gave up 4 bases and J gave up 6 bases, with 16 bases separating them. This CDR3 has 14 amino acids.

J is TRBJ2-1 and V is TRBV7-2; 7 positions match TRBD1. The V gene end was trimmed by 4 bases and the J gene end by 5 bases; junction bases not matched to a gene: 11. CDR1 is SGHTA, CDR2 FQGNSA, per germline. The CDR3 contains 16 residues. The CDR3 is CASSSRDSFTNNEQFF. The CDR3 nucleotides are TGTGCCAGCAGCTCCCGGGACAGTTTCACCAACAATGAGCAGTTCTTC.

This chain connects TRBV3-1 (or the pseudogene TRBV3-2) to TRBJ2-7, with D perhaps matching TRBD2 (7 bases). The CDR3 spans 17 residues. Trimming stripped 4 bases from V and 0 bases from J, with 19 bases between. Germline CDR1 is LGHDT and CDR2 is YNNKEL (reference sequence). The CDR3 DNA is TGTGCCAGCAGCCCCTTACCTCCGGGGGGCGTCTCCTACGAGCAGTACTTC. Its translation is CASSPLPPGGVSYEQYF.

The chain has TRBV7-6 and TRBJ2-7, with D uncertain. V lost 2 bases to trimming and J lost 0 bases, with 14 bases between them. The germline V gene encodes CDR1 SGHVS and CDR2 FNYEAQ. The length of the CDR3 is 16 residues. The CDR3 DNA sequence: TGTGCCAGCAGCTTATCAAGTGGCACCCGCTCCTACGAGCAGTACTTC. This translates into CASSLSSGTRSYEQYF.